These T cell receptor beta chains were read from a single sample in a study of T cell responses to AZD1222 COVID-19 vaccine. Sequencing was performed with immunoSEQ multiplex PCR; in TCRdb, only in-frame clones are kept and a portion is missing. Of approximately 120,000 clones detected, over 85% appear once; the ten largest clones hold approximately 3.4%. This specimen consisted of peripheral blood, obtained on day 0 of AZD1222 vaccination. The receptors shown here come from an adult in good health. CDR3s include the opening cysteine and the closing phenylalanine or tryptophan.

CDR3aa,len,v_gene
CASRYSGGTDTQYF,14,TRBV5-1
CASSPRVSGSYGYTF,15,TRBV7-8
CASRKEGQRNTEAFF,15,TRBV2
CASSSAGGVVFF,12,TRBV12-3/TRBV12-4
CASSLGTGSQPQHF,14,TRBV19
CASSEAYGGPQPQHF,15,TRBV6-1
CAISAAGELFF,11,TRBV10-3
CASSLLGKNTEAFF,14,TRBV5-8
CASSPSGNTGELFF,14,TRBV3-1/TRBV3-2
CASSELLAGTYNEQFF,16,TRBV7-7
CASTDSGGTRDNEQFF,16,TRBV25-1
CASSVRTSGNNEQFF,15,TRBV9
CASSLRTLGGYTF,13,TRBV28
CASSQVSYEQYF,12,TRBV4-2
CASSYSSEFGGGKLFF,16,TRBV6-2/TRBV6-3
CASSMGPGQGIGSGANVLTF,20,TRBV19
CASSLLGMGLGGTNGELFF,19,TRBV27
CASSRGQYLHEQYF,14,TRBV7-2
CASAKGTGKETQYF,14,TRBV12-5
CATSLQGAPETQYF,14,TRBV5-1
CATGLRETQYF,11,TRBV24-1
CSASWGDWWTDTQYF,15,TRBV20-1